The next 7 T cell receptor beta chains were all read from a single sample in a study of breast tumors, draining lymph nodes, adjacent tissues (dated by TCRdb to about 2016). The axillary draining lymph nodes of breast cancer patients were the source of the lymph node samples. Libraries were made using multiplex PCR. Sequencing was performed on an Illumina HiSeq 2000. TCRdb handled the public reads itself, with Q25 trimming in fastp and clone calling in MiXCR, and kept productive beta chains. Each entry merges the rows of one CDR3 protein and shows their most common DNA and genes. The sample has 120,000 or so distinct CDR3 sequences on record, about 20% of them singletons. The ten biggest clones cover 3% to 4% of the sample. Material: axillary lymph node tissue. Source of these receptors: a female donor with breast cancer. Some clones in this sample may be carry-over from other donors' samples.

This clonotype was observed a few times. The CDR3 DNA follows: TGTGCCAGCAGTACATCGGGACTAGCGGGACTGAATCCGCCCAAAGATACGCAGTATTTT. This sequence encodes CASSTSGLAGLNPPKDTQYF. V is TRBV27 and J is TRBJ2-3; 13 bases agree with TRBD2. The CDR3 covers 20 residues. V shed 5 bases and J 5 bases; nucleotides not matched to a gene: 19. The germline V gene has CDR1 MNHEY and CDR2 SMNVEV (reference sequence).

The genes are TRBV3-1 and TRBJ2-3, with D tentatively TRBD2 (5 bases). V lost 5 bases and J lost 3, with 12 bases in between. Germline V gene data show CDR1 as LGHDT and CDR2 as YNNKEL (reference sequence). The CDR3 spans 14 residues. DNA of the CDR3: TGTGCCAGCAGCTTAGCGCAACCAACAGATACGCAGTATTTT. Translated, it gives CASSLAQPTDTQYF.

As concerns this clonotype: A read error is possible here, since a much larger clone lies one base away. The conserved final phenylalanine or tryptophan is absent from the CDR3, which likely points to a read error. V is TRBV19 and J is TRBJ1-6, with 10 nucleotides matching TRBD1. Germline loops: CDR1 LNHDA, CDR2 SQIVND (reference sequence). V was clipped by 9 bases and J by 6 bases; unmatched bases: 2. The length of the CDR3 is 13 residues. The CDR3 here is CASRDRGNSPLHS. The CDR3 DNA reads TGTGCCAGCCGGGACAGGGGTAATTCACCCCTCCACTCT.

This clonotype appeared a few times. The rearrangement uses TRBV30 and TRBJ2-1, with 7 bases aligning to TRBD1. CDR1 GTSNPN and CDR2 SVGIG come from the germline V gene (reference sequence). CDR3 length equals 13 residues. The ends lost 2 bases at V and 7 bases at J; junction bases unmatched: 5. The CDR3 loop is CAWSLGGVNEQFF. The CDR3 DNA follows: TGTGCCTGGAGTTTAGGGGGCGTTAATGAGCAGTTCTTC.

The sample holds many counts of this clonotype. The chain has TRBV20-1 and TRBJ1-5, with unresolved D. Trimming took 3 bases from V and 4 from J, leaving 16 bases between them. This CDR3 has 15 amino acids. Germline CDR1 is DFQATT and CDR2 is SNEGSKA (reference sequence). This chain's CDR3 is CSASNSDFQNQPQHF. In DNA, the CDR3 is TGCAGTGCTAGTAACAGCGACTTTCAAAATCAGCCCCAGCATTTT.

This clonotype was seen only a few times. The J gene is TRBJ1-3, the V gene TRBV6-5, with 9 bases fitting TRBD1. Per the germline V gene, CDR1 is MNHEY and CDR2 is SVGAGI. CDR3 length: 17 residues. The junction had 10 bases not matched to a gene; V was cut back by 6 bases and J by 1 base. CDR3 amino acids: CASSLLQGAGSGNTIYF. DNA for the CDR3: TGTGCCAGCAGCCTTCTACAGGGGGCAGGTTCTGGAAACACCATATATTTT.

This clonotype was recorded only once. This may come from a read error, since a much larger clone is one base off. In nucleotides, the CDR3 is TGTGCCAGCAGCTTTGGCGAGTCTGGAAACACCATATATTTT. This gives the protein CASSFGESGNTIYF. The chain uses TRBV5-6 and TRBJ1-3; D gene uncertain. CDR3 length: 14 amino acids. Germline V gene sequence: CDR1 SGHDT, CDR2 YYEEEE. V gave up 2 bases and J gave up 1 base, with 7 bases separating them.